This paragraph covers one TCR beta chain sequence. Antigen specificity is unknown. The CDR3 is 14 amino acids. The germline V gene encodes CDR1 MNHNY and CDR2 SVGAGI (reference sequence). The data originate from a study of CXCR3-negative and CXCR3-positive naive CD8 T cells. UMI-labeled 5' RACE TRB cDNA libraries were prepared from the cells. Reanalyzing the 5' RACE reads, TCRdb keeps one entry per CDR3 protein, without DNA. The sample totals roughly 7,100 distinct CDR3 sequences. Naive CD8+ T cells had a CD45RO-CCR7+CD27+CD95- phenotype. General study findings and limits: Against CXCR3-negative naive cells, CXCR3-positive naive cells showed more hydrophobic TRB CDR3s. Memory CD8+ T cell repertoires were far less diverse than both naive subsets. TRBV-TRBJ usage was alike in naive CXCR3-negative and CXCR3-positive cells but differed in memory cells.

The sequence was collected from a human donor in good health. Some clones in this sample may be carry-over from other donors' samples. The chain is built from TRBV6-6 and TRBJ1-5; the TRBD1 assignment by TCRdb is unverifiable without DNA. The material sequenced was naive CXCR3- CD8+ T cells from blood. Subset specified: CD45RO-CCR7+CD27+CD95- naive CD8+ T cells lacking CXCR3 (TNR3-). This CDR3 is CASSPRDLDQPQHF.